This T cell receptor (beta chain) was profiled in a study of PD-L1 blockade in urothelial cancer. Only a few counts were recorded for this clone. Time point specified: pretreatment peripheral blood. The V and J ends lost 8 bases and 1 base, in that order; junction bases with no gene match: 5. Germline V gene data show CDR1 as SEHNR and CDR2 as FQNEAQ (reference sequence). This CDR3 is 15 amino acids long. Clones were sequenced by immunoSEQ multiplex PCR, and TCRdb holds only the in-frame ones, with some missing. The sample lists under 95,000 clones; around 84% were seen once. V is TRBV7-9 and J is TRBJ2-2; 9 bases align to TRBD2. This TCR came from a man aged 60-69 years with urothelial cancer. The sequencing used PBMCs, collected around atezolizumab (anti-PD-L1) treatment. The CDR3 loop reads CASRGTSLNTGELFF. CDR3 DNA sequence: TGTGCCAGCCGCGGGACTAGCCTGAACACCGGGGAGCTGTTTTTT.